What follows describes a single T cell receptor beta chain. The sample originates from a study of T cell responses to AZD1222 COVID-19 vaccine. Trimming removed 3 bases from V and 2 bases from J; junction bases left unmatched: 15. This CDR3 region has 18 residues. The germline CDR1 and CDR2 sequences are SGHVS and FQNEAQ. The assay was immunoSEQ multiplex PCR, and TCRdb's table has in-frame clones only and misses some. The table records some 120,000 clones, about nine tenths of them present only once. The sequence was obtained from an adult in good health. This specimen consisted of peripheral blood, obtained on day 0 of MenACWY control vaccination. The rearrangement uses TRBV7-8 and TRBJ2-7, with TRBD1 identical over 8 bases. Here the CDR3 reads CASSFQGAGASRAYEQYF. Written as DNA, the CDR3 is TGTGCCAGCAGCTTTCAGGGGGCTGGGGCTAGCAGAGCCTACGAGCAGTACTTC.